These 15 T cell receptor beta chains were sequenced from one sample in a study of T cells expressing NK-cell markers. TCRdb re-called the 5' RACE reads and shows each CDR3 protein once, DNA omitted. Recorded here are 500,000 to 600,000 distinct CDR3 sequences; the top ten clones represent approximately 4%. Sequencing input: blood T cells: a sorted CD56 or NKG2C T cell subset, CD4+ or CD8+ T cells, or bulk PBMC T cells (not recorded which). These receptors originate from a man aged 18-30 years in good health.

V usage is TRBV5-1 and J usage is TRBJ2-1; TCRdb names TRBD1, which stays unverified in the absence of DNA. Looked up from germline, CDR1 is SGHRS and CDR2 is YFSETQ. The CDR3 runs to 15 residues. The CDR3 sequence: CASSELGQGSNEQFF.

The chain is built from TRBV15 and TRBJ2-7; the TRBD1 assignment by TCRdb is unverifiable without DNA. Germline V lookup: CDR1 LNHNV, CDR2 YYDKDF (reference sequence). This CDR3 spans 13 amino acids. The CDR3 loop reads CATSTARGFEQYF. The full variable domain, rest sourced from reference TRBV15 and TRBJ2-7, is DAMVIQNPRYQVTQFGKPVTLSCSQTLNHNVMYWYQQKSSQAPKLLFHYYDKDFNNEADTPDNFQSRRPNTSFCFLDIRSPGLGDTAMYLCATSTARGFEQYFGPGTRLTVT.

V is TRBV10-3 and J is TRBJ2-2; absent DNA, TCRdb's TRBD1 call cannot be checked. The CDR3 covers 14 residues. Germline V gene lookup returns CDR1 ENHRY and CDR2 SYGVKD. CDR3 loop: CAIKFGGKSGELFF.

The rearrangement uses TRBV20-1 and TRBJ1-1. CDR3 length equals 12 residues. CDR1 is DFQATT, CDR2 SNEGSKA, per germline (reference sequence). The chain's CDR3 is CSARGLVIGAFF.

Here the CDR3 reads CASSLGLAGLEQFF. This chain connects TRBV7-6 to TRBJ2-1; absent DNA, TCRdb's TRBD2 call cannot be checked. The CDR3 consists of 14 residues. In germline, CDR1 is SGHVS, CDR2 FNYEAQ.

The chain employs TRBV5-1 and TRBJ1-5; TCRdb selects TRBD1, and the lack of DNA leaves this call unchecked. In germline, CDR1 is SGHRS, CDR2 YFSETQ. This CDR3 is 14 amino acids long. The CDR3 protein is CASSVTGGGQPQHF.

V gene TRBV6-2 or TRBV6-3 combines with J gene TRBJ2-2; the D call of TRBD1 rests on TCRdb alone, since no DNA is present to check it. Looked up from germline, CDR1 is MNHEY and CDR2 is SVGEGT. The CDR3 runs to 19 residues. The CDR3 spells CASSSFGQGTSVNTGELFF.

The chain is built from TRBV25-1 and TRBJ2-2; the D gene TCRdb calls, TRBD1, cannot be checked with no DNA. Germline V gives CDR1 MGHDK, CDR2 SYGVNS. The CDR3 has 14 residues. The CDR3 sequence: CASRWGTPGGELFF.

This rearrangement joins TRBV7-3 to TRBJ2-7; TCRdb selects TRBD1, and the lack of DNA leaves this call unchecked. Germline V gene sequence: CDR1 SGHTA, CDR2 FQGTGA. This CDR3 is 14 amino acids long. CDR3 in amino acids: CASRLSSGSYEQYF. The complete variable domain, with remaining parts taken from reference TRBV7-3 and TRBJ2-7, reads GAGVSQTPSNKVTEKGKYVELRCDPISGHTALYWYRQSLGQGPEFLIYFQGTGAADDSGLPNDRFFAVRPEGSVSTLKIQRTERGDSAVYLCASRLSSGSYEQYFGPGTRLTVT.

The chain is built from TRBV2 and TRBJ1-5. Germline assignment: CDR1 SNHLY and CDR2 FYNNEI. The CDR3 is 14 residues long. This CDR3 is CASSERRQDQPQHF.

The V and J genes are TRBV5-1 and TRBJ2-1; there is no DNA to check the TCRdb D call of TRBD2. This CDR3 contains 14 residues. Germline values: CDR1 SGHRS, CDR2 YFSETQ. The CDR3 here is CASSVGENDNEQFF.

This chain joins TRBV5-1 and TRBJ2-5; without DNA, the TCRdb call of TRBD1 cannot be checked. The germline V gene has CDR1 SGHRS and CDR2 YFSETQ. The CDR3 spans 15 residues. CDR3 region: CASAAGQGAGETQYF.

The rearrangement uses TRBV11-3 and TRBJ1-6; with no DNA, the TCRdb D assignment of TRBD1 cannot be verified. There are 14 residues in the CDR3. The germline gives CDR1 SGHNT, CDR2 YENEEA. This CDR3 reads CASSRRTAGSPLHF.

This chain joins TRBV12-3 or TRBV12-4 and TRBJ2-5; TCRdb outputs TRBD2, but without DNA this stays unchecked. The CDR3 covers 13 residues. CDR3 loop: CASRGLAVETQYF.

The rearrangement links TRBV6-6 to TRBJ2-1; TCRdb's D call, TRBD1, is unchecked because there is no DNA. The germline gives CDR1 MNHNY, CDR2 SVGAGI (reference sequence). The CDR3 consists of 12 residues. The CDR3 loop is CASSGIVDEQFF.